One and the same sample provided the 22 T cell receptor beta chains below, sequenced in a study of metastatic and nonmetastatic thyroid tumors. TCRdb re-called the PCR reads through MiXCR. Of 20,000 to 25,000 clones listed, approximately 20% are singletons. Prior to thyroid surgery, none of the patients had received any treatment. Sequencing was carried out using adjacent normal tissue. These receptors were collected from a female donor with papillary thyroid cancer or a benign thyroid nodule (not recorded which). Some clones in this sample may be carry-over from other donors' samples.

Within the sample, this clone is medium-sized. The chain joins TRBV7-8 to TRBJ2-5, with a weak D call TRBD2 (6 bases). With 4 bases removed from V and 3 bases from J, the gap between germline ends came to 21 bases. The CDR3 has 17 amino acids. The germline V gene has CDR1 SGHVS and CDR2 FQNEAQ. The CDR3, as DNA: TGTGCCAGCAGCTGGGTAGCGGTAATCCCCCCGGAAGAGACCCAGTACTTC. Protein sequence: CASSWVAVIPPEETQYF. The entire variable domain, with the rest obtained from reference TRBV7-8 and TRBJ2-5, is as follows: GAGVSQSPRYKVAKRGQDVALRCDPISGHVSLFWYQQALGQGPEFLTYFQNEAQLDKSGLPSDRFFAERPEGSVSTLKIQRTQQEDSAVYLCASSWVAVIPPEETQYFGPGTRLLVL.

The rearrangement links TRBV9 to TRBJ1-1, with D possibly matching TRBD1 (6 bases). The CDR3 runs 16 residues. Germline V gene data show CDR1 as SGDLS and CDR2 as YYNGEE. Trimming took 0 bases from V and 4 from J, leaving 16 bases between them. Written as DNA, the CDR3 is TGTGCCAGCAGCGTAGGAGGAGGGGGTATGGGCACTGAAGCTTTCTTT. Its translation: CASSVGGGGMGTEAFF.

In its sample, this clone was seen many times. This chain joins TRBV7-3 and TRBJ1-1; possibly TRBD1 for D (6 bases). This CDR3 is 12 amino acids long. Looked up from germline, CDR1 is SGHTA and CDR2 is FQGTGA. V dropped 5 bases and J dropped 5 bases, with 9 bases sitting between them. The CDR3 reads CASSLGTTEAFF. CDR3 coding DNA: TGTGCCAGCAGCCTGGGGACAACTGAAGCTTTCTTT. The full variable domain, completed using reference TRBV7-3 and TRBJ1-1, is GAGVSQTPSNKVTEKGKYVELRCDPISGHTALYWYRQSLGQGPEFLIYFQGTGAADDSGLPNDRFFAVRPEGSVSTLKIQRTERGDSAVYLCASSLGTTEAFFGQGTRLTVV.

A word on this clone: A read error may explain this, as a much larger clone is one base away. CDR3 DNA: TGCGCCATCGGCTCAGGGGGCAGCTACAATGAGCAGTTCTTC. It codes for CAIGSGGSYNEQFF. V and J are TRBV4-3 and TRBJ2-1; TRBD1 matches at 8 bases. Per germline, CDR1 LGHNA and CDR2 YSLEER. The CDR3 length is 14 residues. V trimming: 10 bases; J trimming: 3 bases; junction bases outside the gene matches: 8.

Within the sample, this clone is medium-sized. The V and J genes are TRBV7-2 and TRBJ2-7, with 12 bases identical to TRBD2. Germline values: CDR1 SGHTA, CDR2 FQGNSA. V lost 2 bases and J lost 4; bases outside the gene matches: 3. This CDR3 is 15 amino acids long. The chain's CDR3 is CASSLSLAGGYEQYF. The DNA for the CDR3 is TGTGCCAGCAGCTTATCACTAGCGGGAGGATACGAGCAGTACTTC.

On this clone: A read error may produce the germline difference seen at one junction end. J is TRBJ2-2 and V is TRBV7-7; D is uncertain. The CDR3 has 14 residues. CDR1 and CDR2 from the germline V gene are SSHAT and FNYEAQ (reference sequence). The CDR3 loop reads CASSLRLNTGELFF. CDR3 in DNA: TGTGCTAGCAGCTTACGGCTAAACACCGGGGAGCTGTTTTTT.

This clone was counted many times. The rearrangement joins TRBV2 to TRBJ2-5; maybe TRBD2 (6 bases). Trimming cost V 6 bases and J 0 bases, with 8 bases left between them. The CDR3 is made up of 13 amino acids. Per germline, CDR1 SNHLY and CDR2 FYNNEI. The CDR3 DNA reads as TGTGCCAGCAGATGGGACTACCAAGAGACCCAGTACTTC. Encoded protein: CASRWDYQETQYF.

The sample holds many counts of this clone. Here the CDR3 DNA reads TGTGCCAGCAGCTTTGACAGGGAAGGCTATGGCTACACCTTC. Translated, it gives CASSFDREGYGYTF. V usage is TRBV5-5 and J usage is TRBJ1-2, with 7 bases lining up with TRBD1. V was pared by 2 bases and J by 4 bases, with 5 bases of the junction left unmatched. CDR1 is SGHKS, CDR2 YYEKEE, per germline (reference sequence). The CDR3 is 14 amino acids.

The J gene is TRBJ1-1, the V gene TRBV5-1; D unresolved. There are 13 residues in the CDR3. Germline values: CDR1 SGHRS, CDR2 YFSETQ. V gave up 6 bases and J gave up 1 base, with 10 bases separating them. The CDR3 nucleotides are TGCGCCAGCAAGTGGATGGGGAACACTGAAGCTTTCTTT. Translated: CASKWMGNTEAFF.

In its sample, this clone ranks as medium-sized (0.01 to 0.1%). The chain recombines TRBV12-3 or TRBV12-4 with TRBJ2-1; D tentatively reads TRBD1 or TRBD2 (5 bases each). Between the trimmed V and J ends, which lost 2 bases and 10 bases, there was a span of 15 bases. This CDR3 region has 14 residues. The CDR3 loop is CASSLRDPPSEQFF. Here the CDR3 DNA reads TGTGCCAGCAGTTTAAGGGACCCGCCCTCGGAGCAGTTCTTC.

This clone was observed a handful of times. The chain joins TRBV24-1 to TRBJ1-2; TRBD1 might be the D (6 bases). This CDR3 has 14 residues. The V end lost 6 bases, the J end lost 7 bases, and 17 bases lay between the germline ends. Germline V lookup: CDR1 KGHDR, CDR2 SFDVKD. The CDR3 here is CATSSPVPRGGYTF. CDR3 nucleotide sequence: TGTGCCACCAGTTCCCCAGTACCCAGGGGTGGCTACACCTTC.

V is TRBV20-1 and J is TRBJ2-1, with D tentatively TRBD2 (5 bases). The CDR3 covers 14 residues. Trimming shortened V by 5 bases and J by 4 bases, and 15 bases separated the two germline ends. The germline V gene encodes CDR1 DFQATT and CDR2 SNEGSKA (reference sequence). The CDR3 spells CSARGSGCYNEQFF. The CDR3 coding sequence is TGCAGTGCTCGAGGGAGTGGGTGTTACAATGAGCAGTTCTTC.

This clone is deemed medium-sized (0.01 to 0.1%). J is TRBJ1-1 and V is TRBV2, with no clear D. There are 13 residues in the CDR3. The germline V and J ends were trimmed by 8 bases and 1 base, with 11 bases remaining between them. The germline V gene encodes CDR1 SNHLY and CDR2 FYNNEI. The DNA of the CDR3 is TGTGCCAGCGGACGGGAAGGGAACACTGAAGCTTTCTTT. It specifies CASGREGNTEAFF. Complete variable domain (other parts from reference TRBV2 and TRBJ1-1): EPEVTQTPSHQVTQMGQEVILRCVPISNHLYFYWYRQILGQKVEFLVSFYNNEISEKSEIFDDQFSVERPDGSNFTLKIRSTKLEDSAMYFCASGREGNTEAFFGQGTRLTVV.

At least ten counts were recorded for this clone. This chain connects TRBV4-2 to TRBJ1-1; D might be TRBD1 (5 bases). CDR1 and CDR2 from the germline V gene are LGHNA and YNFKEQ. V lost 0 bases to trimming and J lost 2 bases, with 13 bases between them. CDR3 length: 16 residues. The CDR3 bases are TGTGCCAGCAGCCAAGACCGAGCAGGGTCTAACACTGAAGCTTTCTTT. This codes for CASSQDRAGSNTEAFF.

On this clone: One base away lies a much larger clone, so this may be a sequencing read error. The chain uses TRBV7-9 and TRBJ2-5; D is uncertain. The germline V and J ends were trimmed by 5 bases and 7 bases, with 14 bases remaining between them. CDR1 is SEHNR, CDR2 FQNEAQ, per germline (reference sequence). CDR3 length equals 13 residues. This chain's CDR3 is CASSPSEFGTQYF. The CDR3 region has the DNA TGTGCCAGCAGCCCCAGTGAGTTTGGGACCCAGTACTTC. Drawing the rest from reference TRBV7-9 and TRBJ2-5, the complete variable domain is DTGVSQNPRHKITKRGQNVTFRCDPISEHNRLYWYRQTLGQGPEFLTYFQNEAQLEKSRLLSDRFSAERPKGSFSTLEIQRTEQGDSAMYLCASSPSEFGTQYFGPGTRLLVL.

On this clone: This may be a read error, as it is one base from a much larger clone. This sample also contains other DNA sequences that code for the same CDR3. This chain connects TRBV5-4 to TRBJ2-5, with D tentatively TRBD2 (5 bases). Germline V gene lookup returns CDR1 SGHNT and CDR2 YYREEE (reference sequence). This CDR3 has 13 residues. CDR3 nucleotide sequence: TGCGCCAGCAGCCCCGGGGTAGCGGAGACCCAGTACTTC. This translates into CASSPGVAETQYF. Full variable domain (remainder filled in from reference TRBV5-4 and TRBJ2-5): ETGVTQSPTHLIKTRGQQVTLRCSSQSGHNTVSWYQQALGQGPQFIFQYYREEENGRGNFPPRFSGLQFPNYSSELNVNALELDDSALYLCASSPGVAETQYFGPGTRLLVL.

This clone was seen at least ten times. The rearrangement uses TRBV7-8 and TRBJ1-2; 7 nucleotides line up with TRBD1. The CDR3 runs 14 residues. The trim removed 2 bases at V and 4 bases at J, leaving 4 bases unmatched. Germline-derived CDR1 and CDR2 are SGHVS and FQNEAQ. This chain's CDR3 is CASSLPGQVYGYTF. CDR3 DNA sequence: TGTGCCAGCAGCTTACCCGGACAGGTCTATGGCTACACCTTC.

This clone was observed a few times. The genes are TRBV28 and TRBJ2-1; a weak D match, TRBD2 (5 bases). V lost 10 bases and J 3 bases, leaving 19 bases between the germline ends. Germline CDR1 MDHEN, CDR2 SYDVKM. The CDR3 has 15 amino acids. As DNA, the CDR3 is TGTGCCATCATTCCTCTCAGCGGTAACTACAATGAGCAGTTCTTC. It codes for CAIIPLSGNYNEQFF.

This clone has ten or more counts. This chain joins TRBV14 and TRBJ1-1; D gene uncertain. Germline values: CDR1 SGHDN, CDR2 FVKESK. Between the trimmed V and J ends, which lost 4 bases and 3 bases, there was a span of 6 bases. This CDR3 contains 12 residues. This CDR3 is CASSRAYTEAFF. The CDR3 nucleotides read TGTGCCAGCAGCCGAGCTTACACTGAAGCTTTCTTT.

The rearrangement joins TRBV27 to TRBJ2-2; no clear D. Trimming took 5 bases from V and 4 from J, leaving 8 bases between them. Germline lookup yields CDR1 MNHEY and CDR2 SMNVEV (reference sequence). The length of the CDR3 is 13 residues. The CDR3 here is CASSPQTTGELFF. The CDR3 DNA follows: TGTGCCAGCAGTCCCCAAACCACCGGGGAGCTGTTTTTT.

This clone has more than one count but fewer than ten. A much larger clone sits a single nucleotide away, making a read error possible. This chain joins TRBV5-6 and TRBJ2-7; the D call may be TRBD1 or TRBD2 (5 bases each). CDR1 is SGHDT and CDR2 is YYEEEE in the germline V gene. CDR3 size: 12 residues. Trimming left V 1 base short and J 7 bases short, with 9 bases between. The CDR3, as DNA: TGTGCCAGCAGCTTGTCCGAGGGGGAGCAGTACTTC. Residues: CASSLSEGEQYF.

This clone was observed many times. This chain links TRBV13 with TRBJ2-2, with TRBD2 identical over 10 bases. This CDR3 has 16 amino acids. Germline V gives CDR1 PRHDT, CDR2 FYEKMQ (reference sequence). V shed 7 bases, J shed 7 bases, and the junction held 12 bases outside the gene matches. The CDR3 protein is CASTKGASGRIGELFF. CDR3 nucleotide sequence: TGTGCCAGCACCAAAGGGGCTAGCGGGAGAATCGGGGAGCTGTTTTTT.